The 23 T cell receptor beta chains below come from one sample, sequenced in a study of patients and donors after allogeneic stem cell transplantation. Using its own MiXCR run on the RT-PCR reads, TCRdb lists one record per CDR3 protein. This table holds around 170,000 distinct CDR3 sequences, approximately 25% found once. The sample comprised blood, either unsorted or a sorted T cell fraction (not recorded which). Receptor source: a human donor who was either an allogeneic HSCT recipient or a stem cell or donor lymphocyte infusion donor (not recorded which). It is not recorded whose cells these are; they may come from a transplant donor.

The CDR3 nucleotides read TGTGCCAGCAGCAAAGTTGCCAGGGACTATGGCTACACCTTC. Protein sequence: CASSKVARDYGYTF. The gene calls are TRBV21-1 and TRBJ1-2; the table's D call, TRBD1, was not checked against the DNA. TRBV21-1 is tagged as a pseudogene. CDR3 length: 14 residues.

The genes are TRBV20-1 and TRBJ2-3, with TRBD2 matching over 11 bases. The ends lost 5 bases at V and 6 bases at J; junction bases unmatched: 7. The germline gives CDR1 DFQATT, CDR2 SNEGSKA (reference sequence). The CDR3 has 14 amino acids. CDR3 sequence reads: CSAGVSGGEDTQYF. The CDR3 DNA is TGCAGTGCTGGCGTTAGCGGGGGGGAGGATACGCAGTATTTT.

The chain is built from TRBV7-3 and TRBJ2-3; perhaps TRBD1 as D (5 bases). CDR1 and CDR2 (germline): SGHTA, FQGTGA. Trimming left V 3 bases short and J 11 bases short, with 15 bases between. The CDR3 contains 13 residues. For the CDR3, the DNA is TGTGCCAGCAGCTTGGGGCCCCCTATCATGCAGTATTTT. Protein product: CASSLGPPIMQYF.

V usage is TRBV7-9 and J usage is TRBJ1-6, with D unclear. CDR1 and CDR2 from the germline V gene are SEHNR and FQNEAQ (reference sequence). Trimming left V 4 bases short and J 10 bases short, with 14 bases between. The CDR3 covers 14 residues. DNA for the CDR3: TGTGCCAGCAGCTATGAGATCCTGGGGTCACCCCTCCACTTT. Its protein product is CASSYEILGSPLHF.

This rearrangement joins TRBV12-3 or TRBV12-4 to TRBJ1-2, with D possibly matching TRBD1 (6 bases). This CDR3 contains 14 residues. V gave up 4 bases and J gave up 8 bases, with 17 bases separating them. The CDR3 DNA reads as TGTGCCAGCAGTTCCGGGACGGGGGGCCACGGCTACACCTTC. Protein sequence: CASSSGTGGHGYTF.

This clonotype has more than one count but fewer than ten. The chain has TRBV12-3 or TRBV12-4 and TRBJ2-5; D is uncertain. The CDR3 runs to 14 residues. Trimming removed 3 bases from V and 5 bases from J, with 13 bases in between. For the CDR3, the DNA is TGTGCCAGCAGTTTCCCAGCTCCGAGCGAGACCCAGTACTTC. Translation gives CASSFPAPSETQYF.

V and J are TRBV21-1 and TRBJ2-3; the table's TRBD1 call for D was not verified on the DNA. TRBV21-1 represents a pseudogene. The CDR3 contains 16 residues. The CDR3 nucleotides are TGTGCCAGCAGCAAAGTAGGCAGGGGGCATTCAGATACGCAGTATTTT. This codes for CASSKVGRGHSDTQYF.

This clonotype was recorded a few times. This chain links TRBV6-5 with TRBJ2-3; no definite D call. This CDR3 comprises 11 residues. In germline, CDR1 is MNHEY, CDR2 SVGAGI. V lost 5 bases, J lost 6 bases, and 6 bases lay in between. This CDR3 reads CASSELDTQYF. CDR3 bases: TGTGCCAGCAGTGAATTGGATACGCAGTATTTT.

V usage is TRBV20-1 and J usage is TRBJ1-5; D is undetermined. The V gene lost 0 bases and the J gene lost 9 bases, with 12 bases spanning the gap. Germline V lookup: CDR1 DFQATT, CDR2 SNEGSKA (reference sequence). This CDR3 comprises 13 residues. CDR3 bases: TGCAGTGCTAGAGATCCCGCGCTAGGGCCCCAGCATTTT. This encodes CSARDPALGPQHF.

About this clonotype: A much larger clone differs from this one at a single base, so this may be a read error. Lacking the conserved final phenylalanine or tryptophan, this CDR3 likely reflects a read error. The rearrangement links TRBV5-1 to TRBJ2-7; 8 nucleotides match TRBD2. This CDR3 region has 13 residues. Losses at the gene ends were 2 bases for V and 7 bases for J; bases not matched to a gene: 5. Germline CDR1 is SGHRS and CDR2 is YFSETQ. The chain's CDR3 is CASSFSLAEEQYY. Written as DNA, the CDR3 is TGCGCCAGCAGCTTCTCACTAGCGGAAGAGCAGTACTAC.

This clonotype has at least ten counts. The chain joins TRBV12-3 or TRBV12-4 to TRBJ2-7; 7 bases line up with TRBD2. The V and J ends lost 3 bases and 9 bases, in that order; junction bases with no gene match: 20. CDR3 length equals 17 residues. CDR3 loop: CASSFGFMGGGPFWQYF. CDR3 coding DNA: TGTGCCAGCAGTTTTGGCTTTATGGGGGGAGGGCCTTTTTGGCAGTACTTC.

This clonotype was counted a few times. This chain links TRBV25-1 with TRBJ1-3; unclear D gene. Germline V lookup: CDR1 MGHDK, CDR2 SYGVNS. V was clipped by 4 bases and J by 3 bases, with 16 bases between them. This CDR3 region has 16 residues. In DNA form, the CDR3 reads TGTGCCAGCAGTGGGGCACCCGCGGTTGGTGGAAACACCATATATTTT. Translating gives CASSGAPAVGGNTIYF.

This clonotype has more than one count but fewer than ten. The CDR3 protein is CASSQDLTVNTEAFF. The CDR3 coding sequence is TGCGCCAGCAGCCAAGATTTAACAGTAAACACTGAAGCTTTCTTT. The V gene is TRBV4-3, the J gene TRBJ1-1; no reliable D call. The V gene lost 0 bases and the J gene lost 2 bases, with 10 bases spanning the gap. Looked up from germline, CDR1 is LGHNA and CDR2 is YSLEER. CDR3 length: 15 amino acids.

The chain's CDR3 is CASSTPQEQFF. The CDR3 nucleotides are TGTGCCAGTAGTACCCCGCAGGAGCAGTTCTTC. This chain connects TRBV19 to TRBJ2-1; D remains ambiguous. Trimming pared 4 bases from V and 10 bases from J, leaving 8 bases between. Germline lookup yields CDR1 LNHDA and CDR2 SQIVND (reference sequence). This CDR3 region has 11 residues.

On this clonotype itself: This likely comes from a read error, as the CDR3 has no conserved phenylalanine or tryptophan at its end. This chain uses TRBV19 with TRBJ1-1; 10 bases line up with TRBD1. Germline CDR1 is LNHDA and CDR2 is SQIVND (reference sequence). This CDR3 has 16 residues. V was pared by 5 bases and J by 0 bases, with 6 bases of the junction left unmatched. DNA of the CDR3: TGTGCCAGTAGTCCCCGGACAGGGGGGTTGAACACTGAAGCTTTCTTG. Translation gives CASSPRTGGLNTEAFL.

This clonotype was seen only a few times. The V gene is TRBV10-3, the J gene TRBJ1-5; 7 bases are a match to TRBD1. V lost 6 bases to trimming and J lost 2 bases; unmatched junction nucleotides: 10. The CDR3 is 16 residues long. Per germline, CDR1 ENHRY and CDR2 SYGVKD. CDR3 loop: CAISQHDRVGNQPQHF. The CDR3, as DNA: TGTGCCATCAGCCAACACGACAGGGTGGGCAATCAGCCCCAGCATTTT.

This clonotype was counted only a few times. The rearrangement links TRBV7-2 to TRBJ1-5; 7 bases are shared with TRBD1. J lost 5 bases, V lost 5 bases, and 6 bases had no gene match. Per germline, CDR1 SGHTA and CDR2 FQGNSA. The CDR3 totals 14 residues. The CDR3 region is CASSLRDSYQPQHF. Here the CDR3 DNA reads TGTGCCAGCAGCCTTCGGGACAGCTATCAGCCCCAGCATTTT.

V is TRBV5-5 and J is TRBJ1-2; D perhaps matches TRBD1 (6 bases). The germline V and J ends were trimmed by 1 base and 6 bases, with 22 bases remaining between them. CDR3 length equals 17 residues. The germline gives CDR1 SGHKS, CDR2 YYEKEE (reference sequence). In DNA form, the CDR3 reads TGTGCCAGCAGCTTGACGTACCGGGACACACGGACGGATGGCTACACCTTC. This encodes CASSLTYRDTRTDGYTF. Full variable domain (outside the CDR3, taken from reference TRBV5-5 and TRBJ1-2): DAGVTQSPTHLIKTRGQQVTLRCSPISGHKSVSWYQQVLGQGPQFIFQYYEKEERGRGNFPDRFSARQFPNYSSELNVNALLLGDSALYLCASSLTYRDTRTDGYTFGSGTRLTVV.

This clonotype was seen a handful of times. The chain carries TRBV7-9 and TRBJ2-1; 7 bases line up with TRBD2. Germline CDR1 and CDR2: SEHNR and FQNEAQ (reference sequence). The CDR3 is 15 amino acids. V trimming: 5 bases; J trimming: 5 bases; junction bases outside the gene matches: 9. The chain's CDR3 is CASSPWSGVDNEQFF. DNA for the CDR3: TGTGCCAGCAGCCCCTGGAGCGGGGTCGACAATGAGCAGTTCTTC.

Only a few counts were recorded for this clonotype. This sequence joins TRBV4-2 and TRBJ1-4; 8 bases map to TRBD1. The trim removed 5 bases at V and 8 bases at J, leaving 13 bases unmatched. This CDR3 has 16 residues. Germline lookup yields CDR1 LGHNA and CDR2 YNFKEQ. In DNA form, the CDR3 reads TGTGCCAGCAGCAAGGCCCCGACAGGGGTGGAAGAAAAACTGTTTTTT. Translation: CASSKAPTGVEEKLFF.

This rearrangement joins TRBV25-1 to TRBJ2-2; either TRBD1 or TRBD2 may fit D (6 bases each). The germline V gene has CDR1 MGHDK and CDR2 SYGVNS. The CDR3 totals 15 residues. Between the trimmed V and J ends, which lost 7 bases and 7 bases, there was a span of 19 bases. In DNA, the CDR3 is TGTGCCAGCACCCGAGCAGGGGCGGAGGGCGGGGAGCTGTTTTTT. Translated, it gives CASTRAGAEGGELFF. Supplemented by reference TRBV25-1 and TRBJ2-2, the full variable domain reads EADIYQTPRYLVIGTGKKITLECSQTMGHDKMYWYQQDPGMELHLIHYSYGVNSTEKGDLSSESTVSRIRTEHFPLTLESARPSHTSQYLCASTRAGAEGGELFFGEGSRLTVL.

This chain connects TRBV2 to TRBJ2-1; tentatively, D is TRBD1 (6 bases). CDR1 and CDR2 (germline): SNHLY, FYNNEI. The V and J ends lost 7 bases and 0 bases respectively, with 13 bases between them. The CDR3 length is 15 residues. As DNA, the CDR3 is TGTGCCAGCATAGAGGACAGTAGCTCCTACAATGAGCAGTTCTTC. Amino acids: CASIEDSSSYNEQFF.

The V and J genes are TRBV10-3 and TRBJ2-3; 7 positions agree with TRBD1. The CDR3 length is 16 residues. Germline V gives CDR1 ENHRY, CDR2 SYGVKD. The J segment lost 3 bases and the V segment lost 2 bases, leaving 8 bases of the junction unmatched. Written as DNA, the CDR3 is TGTGCCATCAGTGAGACCGACAGGGCGGTTACAGATACGCAGTATTTT. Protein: CAISETDRAVTDTQYF.